Listed below are T cell receptor beta chains from one sample, sequenced in a study of radiotherapy plus CTLA-4 blockade in lung cancer. TCRdb keeps only in-frame clones here, not all; method: immunoSEQ multiplex PCR. The sample has roughly 98,000 clones, around 83% seen once. Sequences were derived from peripheral blood, sampled from a patient treated with radiotherapy plus ipilimumab. These receptors all come from a human donor with non-small cell lung cancer that progressed on radiotherapy plus ipilimumab. Both conserved end residues are trimmed from each CDR3. The order of the fields is J gene, D gene, CDR3 length, clone size, V gene, CDR3 protein. A D gene is named only where the DNA matches it firmly. Part of the rows lack a size; the others show once, few, many or a class for expanded clones.

J gene: TRBJ1-2
D gene: .
CDR3 length: 10
clone size: .
V gene: TRBV5-4
CDR3 protein: ASSLLFYGYT

J gene: TRBJ1-6
D gene: TRBD1
CDR3 length: 13
clone size: .
V gene: TRBV5-6
CDR3 protein: ASRGQGSFNSPLH

J gene: TRBJ1-2
D gene: .
CDR3 length: 11
clone size: once
V gene: TRBV2
CDR3 protein: ASSVQRPYGYT

J gene: TRBJ2-7
D gene: .
CDR3 length: 11
clone size: .
V gene: TRBV6-6
CDR3 protein: ASSYPGQYEQY

J gene: TRBJ1-2
D gene: .
CDR3 length: 9
clone size: .
V gene: TRBV2
CDR3 protein: ASSELYGYT

J gene: TRBJ2-5
D gene: TRBD1
CDR3 length: 17
clone size: .
V gene: TRBV11-3
CDR3 protein: ASSSFRGGQGGQGETQY

J gene: TRBJ2-3
D gene: TRBD2
CDR3 length: 13
clone size: .
V gene: TRBV10-3
CDR3 protein: AIRETSGSTDTQY

J gene: TRBJ2-7
D gene: TRBD2
CDR3 length: 11
clone size: .
V gene: TRBV30
CDR3 protein: AWSGTSPREQY

J gene: TRBJ2-3
D gene: .
CDR3 length: 14
clone size: .
V gene: TRBV7-3
CDR3 protein: ASSLDGGLRTDTQY

J gene: TRBJ1-1
D gene: .
CDR3 length: 12
clone size: .
V gene: TRBV6-5
CDR3 protein: ASRTLTPGTEAF

J gene: TRBJ1-3
D gene: .
CDR3 length: 12
clone size: .
V gene: TRBV7-9
CDR3 protein: ASSLEDSGNTIY

J gene: TRBJ2-1
D gene: .
CDR3 length: 9
clone size: once
V gene: TRBV2
CDR3 protein: ASSSSNEQF

J gene: TRBJ1-1
D gene: TRBD1
CDR3 length: 13
clone size: .
V gene: TRBV7-9
CDR3 protein: ASSSLDRGHTEAF

J gene: TRBJ2-4
D gene: TRBD1
CDR3 length: 14
clone size: .
V gene: TRBV25-1
CDR3 protein: ASSDSGQSAKNIQY

J gene: TRBJ2-2
D gene: .
CDR3 length: 14
clone size: few
V gene: TRBV21-1
CDR3 protein: ASSKAGTVGAGELF

J gene: TRBJ2-2
D gene: .
CDR3 length: 12
clone size: .
V gene: TRBV4-2
CDR3 protein: ASSQGPGAGELF

J gene: TRBJ2-3
D gene: .
CDR3 length: 11
clone size: .
V gene: TRBV11-2
CDR3 protein: ASSYSGTDTQY

J gene: TRBJ2-7
D gene: TRBD1
CDR3 length: 13
clone size: .
V gene: TRBV18
CDR3 protein: ASSPGQSSSYEQY

J gene: TRBJ1-4
D gene: .
CDR3 length: 14
clone size: .
V gene: TRBV28
CDR3 protein: ATKPTDRTTNEKLF

J gene: TRBJ1-2
D gene: TRBD1
CDR3 length: 10
clone size: .
V gene: TRBV30
CDR3 protein: AILGQGGGYT

J gene: TRBJ1-1
D gene: .
CDR3 length: 11
clone size: .
V gene: TRBV5-1
CDR3 protein: ASSQDPSAGAF

J gene: TRBJ1-2
D gene: .
CDR3 length: 14
clone size: few
V gene: TRBV6-5
CDR3 protein: ASSYIRTGGGYGYT

J gene: TRBJ1-1
D gene: .
CDR3 length: 9
clone size: few
V gene: TRBV28
CDR3 protein: ASTGVFEAF

J gene: TRBJ1-5
D gene: TRBD1
CDR3 length: 14
clone size: .
V gene: TRBV27
CDR3 protein: ASSPQGIGGNQPQH

J gene: TRBJ2-7
D gene: TRBD2
CDR3 length: 13
clone size: .
V gene: TRBV7-2
CDR3 protein: ASSLGLAGAYEQY

J gene: TRBJ1-4
D gene: .
CDR3 length: 11
clone size: .
V gene: TRBV19
CDR3 protein: ATRGPTNEKLF

J gene: TRBJ2-1
D gene: TRBD1
CDR3 length: 14
clone size: few
V gene: TRBV15
CDR3 protein: ATSSDDRGAYNEQF

J gene: TRBJ1-2
D gene: .
CDR3 length: 11
clone size: .
V gene: TRBV10-3
CDR3 protein: ATSGTAMYGYT